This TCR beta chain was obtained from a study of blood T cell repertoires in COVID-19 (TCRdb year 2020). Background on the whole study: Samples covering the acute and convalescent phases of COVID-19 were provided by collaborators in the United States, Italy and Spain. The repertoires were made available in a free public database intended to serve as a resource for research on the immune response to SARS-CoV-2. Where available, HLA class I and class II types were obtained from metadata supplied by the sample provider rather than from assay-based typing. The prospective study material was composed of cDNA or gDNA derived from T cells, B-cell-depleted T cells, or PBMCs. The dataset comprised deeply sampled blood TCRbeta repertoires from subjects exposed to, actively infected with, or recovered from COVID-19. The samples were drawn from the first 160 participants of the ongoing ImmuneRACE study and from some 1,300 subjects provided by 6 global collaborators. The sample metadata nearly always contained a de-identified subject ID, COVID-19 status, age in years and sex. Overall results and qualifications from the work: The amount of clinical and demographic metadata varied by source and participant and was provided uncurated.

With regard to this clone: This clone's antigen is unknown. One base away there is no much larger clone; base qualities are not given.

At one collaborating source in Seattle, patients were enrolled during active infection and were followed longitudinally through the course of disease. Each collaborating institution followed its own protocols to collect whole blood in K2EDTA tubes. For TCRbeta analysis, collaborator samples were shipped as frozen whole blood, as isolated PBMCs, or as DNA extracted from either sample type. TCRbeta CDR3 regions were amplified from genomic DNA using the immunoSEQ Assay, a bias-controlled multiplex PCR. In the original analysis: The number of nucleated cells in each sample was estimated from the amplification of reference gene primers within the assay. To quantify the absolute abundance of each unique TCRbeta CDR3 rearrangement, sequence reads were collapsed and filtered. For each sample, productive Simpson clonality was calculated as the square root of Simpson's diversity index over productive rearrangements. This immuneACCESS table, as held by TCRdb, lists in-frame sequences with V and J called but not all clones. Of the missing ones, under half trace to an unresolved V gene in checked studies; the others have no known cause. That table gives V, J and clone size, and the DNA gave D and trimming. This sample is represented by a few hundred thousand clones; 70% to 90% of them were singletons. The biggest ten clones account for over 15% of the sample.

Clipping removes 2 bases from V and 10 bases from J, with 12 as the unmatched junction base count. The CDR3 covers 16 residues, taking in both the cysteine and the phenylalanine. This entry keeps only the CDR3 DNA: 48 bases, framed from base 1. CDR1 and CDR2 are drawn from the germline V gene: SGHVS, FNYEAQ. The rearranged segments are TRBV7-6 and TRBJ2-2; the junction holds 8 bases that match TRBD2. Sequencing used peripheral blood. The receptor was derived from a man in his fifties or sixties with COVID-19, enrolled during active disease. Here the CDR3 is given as CASSLSTGGGSKELFF. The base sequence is TGTGCCAGCAGCTTATCGACGGGAGGGGGGTCTAAGGAGCTGTTTTTT.